These 27 T cell receptor beta chains originate from one sample sequenced in a study of beta chain features in type 1 diabetes. The isolated RNA, all of it, was reverse transcribed, so expressed TCRB transcripts were what got sequenced. This table comes from immunoSEQ multiplex PCR, and its TCRdb copy is limited to in-frame clones, with some not included. The sample comprises roughly 310,000 clones, 11% of which are singletons, and roughly 0.014% rests with the top ten. Sequenced material: naive CD4+ T cells from blood. All receptors derive from a young woman in good health.

This clone has only a few counts. DNA of the CDR3: TGTGCCAGCACCCTACGTTCGTCTGGGGCCAACGTCCTGACTTTC. It codes for CASTLRSSGANVLTF. The chain carries TRBV7-2 and TRBJ2-6; D is unresolved. Trimming removed 7 bases from V and 1 base from J, with 11 bases in between. The CDR3 sequence is 15 residues long. Germline CDR1 reads SGHTA; CDR2 reads FQGNSA.

A few counts support this clone. V and J are TRBV5-1 and TRBJ2-7, with 7 bases fitting TRBD1. Germline values: CDR1 SGHRS, CDR2 YFSETQ. The CDR3 contains 15 residues. V shed 4 bases and J 5 bases; nucleotides not matched to a gene: 12. The CDR3 loop is CASSNLPGQSDEQYF. For the CDR3, the DNA is TGCGCCAGCAGCAACCTACCGGGACAGAGCGACGAGCAGTACTTC.

This clone has only a few counts. The CDR3 sequence is CASSDSRAGGEQFF. Written as DNA, the CDR3 is TGTGCCAGCAGTGACTCCAGGGCGGGAGGGGAGCAGTTCTTC. The chain carries TRBV6-4 and TRBJ2-1; 9 nucleotides align to TRBD2. The CDR3 spans 14 residues. The ends lost 0 bases at V and 10 bases at J; junction bases unmatched: 4. Germline loops: CDR1 MRHNA, CDR2 SNTAGT.

The rearrangement links TRBV15 to TRBJ2-1; D might be TRBD2 (6 bases). The CDR3 loop spans 13 amino acids. CDR1 is LNHNV and CDR2 is YYDKDF in the germline V gene (reference sequence). Trimming removed 4 bases from V and 3 bases from J, with 7 bases in between. The CDR3 sequence: CATSKGLYNEQFF. CDR3 nucleotides: TGTGCCACCAGCAAGGGACTCTACAATGAGCAGTTCTTC.

The CDR3 loop reads CASSDRGQGPYEQYF. DNA of the CDR3: TGTGCCAGCAGTGATAGGGGACAGGGCCCCTACGAGCAGTACTTC. The chain combines TRBV6-1 with TRBJ2-7; 9 nucleotides match TRBD1. V gave up 3 bases and J gave up 2 bases; unmatched junction bases: 5. CDR1 is MNHNS, CDR2 SASEGT, per germline. The CDR3 contains 15 residues.

V and J are TRBV9 and TRBJ2-3, with 13 nucleotides matching TRBD2. The V segment lost 4 bases and the J segment 0 bases; nucleotides outside the gene matches: 8. Germline lookup yields CDR1 SGDLS and CDR2 YYNGEE. This CDR3 has 18 amino acids. CDR3 sequence (DNA): TGTGCCAGCAGCCCACGGACTAGCGGGAGCCATAGCACAGATACGCAGTATTTT. Protein sequence: CASSPRTSGSHSTDTQYF.

The chain combines TRBV9 with TRBJ2-3; 10 bases agree with TRBD2. The CDR3 contains 16 residues. Trimming cost V 0 bases and J 5 bases; bases outside gene matches: 6. The germline V gene encodes CDR1 SGDLS and CDR2 YYNGEE. The CDR3 region has the DNA TGTGCCAGCAGCGTAGGGGTAGCGGGAGGTGAAGATACGCAGTATTTT. Translated: CASSVGVAGGEDTQYF.

This clone turned up a few times. The gene calls are TRBV6-5 and TRBJ1-2, with D uncertain. Germline CDR1 MNHEY, CDR2 SVGAGI. The CDR3 spans 13 residues. The germline V and J ends were trimmed by 2 bases and 1 base, with 5 bases remaining between them. Here the CDR3 DNA reads TGTGCCAGCAGTTACGAGGGTAACTATGGCTACACCTTC. The encoded protein is CASSYEGNYGYTF.

As DNA, the CDR3 is TGTGCCAGCAGCTATGCTGCTAGCGGGATCTACGAGCAGTACTTC. Its translation: CASSYAASGIYEQYF. The J gene is TRBJ2-7, the V gene TRBV7-3; 9 nucleotides align to TRBD2. J gave up 3 bases and V 4 bases, and 7 bases lay outside the gene matches. CDR1 is SGHTA and CDR2 is FQGTGA in the germline V gene. The CDR3 has 15 amino acids.

The chain joins TRBV29-1 to TRBJ1-1; TRBD1 is a possible D gene (6 bases). This CDR3 contains 16 residues. The V and J ends lost 4 bases and 1 base respectively, with 19 bases between them. The V gene's germline CDR1 is SQVTM and CDR2 ANQGSEA. For the CDR3, the DNA is TGCAGCGTTGGTGGGATCCCGGGACAAGGGAACACTGAAGCTTTCTTT. It specifies CSVGGIPGQGNTEAFF.

V gene TRBV28 combines with J gene TRBJ2-3; D may be TRBD2 (7 bases). The CDR3 is 16 residues long. The V and J ends lost 3 bases and 2 bases respectively, with 15 bases between them. CDR1 is MDHEN, CDR2 SYDVKM, per germline. CDR3 DNA sequence: TGTGCCAGCAGTTTCGCGGGGGCCAGGCCCACAGATACGCAGTATTTT. Translating gives CASSFAGARPTDTQYF.

The sample holds a few counts of this clone. The chain joins TRBV27 to TRBJ2-7; 11 positions match TRBD1. The CDR3 consists of 14 residues. Germline V lookup: CDR1 MNHEY, CDR2 SMNVEV (reference sequence). Losses at the gene ends were 6 bases for V and 7 bases for J; bases not matched to a gene: 8. Here the CDR3 reads CASSRTGGREEQYF. The CDR3 DNA sequence: TGTGCCAGCAGCCGGACAGGGGGCCGGGAAGAGCAGTACTTC.

CDR3 coding DNA: TGTGCCAGCAGTGGAGGGGAGGTTACTGAGCAGTTCTTC. As protein: CASSGGEVTEQFF. The chain links TRBV25-1 to TRBJ2-1, with D tentatively TRBD2 (6 bases). Trimming cost V 4 bases and J 9 bases, with 13 bases left between them. In germline, CDR1 is MGHDK, CDR2 SYGVNS. This CDR3 contains 13 residues.

This clone occurred a few times. The chain combines TRBV5-1 with TRBJ2-1; a possible D gene is TRBD1 (6 bases). This CDR3 contains 15 residues. Germline values: CDR1 SGHRS, CDR2 YFSETQ. With 1 base removed from V and 7 bases from J, the gap between germline ends came to 15 bases. The CDR3 sequence: CASSLWAGDENEQFF. In nucleotides, the CDR3 is TGCGCCAGCAGCTTGTGGGCAGGGGACGAGAATGAGCAGTTCTTC.

This clone was counted only a few times. This chain uses TRBV28 with TRBJ2-1, with TRBD2 as a possible D gene (7 bases). The CDR3 runs 15 residues. Germline-derived CDR1 and CDR2 are MDHEN and SYDVKM. Trimming removed 10 bases at V and 0 bases at J, with 16 bases between. In nucleotides, the CDR3 is TGTGCCATCGTCAGAGGGGGGGGCTCCTACAATGAGCAGTTCTTC. Protein sequence: CAIVRGGGSYNEQFF. Complete variable domain (other parts from reference TRBV28 and TRBJ2-1): DVKVTQSSRYLVKRTGEKVFLECVQDMDHENMFWYRQDPGLGLRLIYFSYDVKMKEKGDIPEGYSVSREKKERFSLILESASTNQTSMYLCAIVRGGGSYNEQFFGPGTRLTVL.

This clone was counted a few times. V gene TRBV28 combines with J gene TRBJ2-7; 13 positions agree with TRBD2. Germline CDR1 is MDHEN and CDR2 is SYDVKM. The V gene end was trimmed by 5 bases and the J gene end by 3 bases; junction bases not matched to a gene: 13. The CDR3 is 18 amino acids. The CDR3: CASSPLQGTSGVNYEQYF. The CDR3 DNA is TGTGCCAGCAGTCCTCTGCAAGGGACTAGCGGGGTGAACTACGAGCAGTACTTC.

This clone was observed a few times. The rearrangement uses TRBV2 and TRBJ2-3, with 10 nucleotides matching TRBD1. The CDR3 is made up of 17 amino acids. The junction had 13 bases not matched to a gene; V was cut back by 8 bases and J by 2 bases. The germline V gene has CDR1 SNHLY and CDR2 FYNNEI. In DNA, the CDR3 is TGTGCCAGCGTGGTCTCTTTTGGGACAGGGGCCACAGATACGCAGTATTTT. Its translation: CASVVSFGTGATDTQYF.

This clone has a handful of counts. V usage is TRBV9 and J usage is TRBJ2-1; 7 nucleotides line up with TRBD2. This CDR3 has 15 residues. Germline CDR1 SGDLS, CDR2 YYNGEE. Losses at the gene ends were 4 bases for V and 5 bases for J; bases not matched to a gene: 9. The CDR3 sequence: CASSKTASGNNEQFF. The CDR3 nucleotides are TGTGCCAGCAGCAAAACGGCTAGCGGCAACAATGAGCAGTTCTTC.

This rearrangement joins TRBV6-1 to TRBJ1-2, with 8 nucleotides matching TRBD1. The germline V gene has CDR1 MNHNS and CDR2 SASEGT. Unmatched junction bases numbered 5, after V lost 4 bases and J lost 4 bases. The CDR3 extends over 14 amino acids. The CDR3 coding sequence is TGTGCCAGCAGTGGATGGGACAGGCCCTATGGCTACACCTTC. This encodes CASSGWDRPYGYTF.

This clone was seen a few times. The V and J genes are TRBV29-1 and TRBJ2-7; 7 bases map to TRBD1. V gave up 4 bases and J gave up 4 bases; unmatched junction bases: 13. The CDR3 length is 15 residues. Germline CDR1 and CDR2: SQVTM and ANQGSEA. CDR3 sequence reads: CSVGEGQIALYEQYF. The CDR3 coding sequence is TGCAGCGTTGGTGAGGGACAGATTGCCCTATACGAGCAGTACTTC.

In this sample, this clone turned up a few times. This chain uses TRBV5-1 with TRBJ1-4; TRBD1 aligns across 7 bases. V was pared by 4 bases and J by 5 bases, with 5 bases of the junction left unmatched. Germline lookup yields CDR1 SGHRS and CDR2 YFSETQ. The CDR3 runs 14 residues. The CDR3 loop reads CASSPQGENEKLFF. The CDR3 DNA follows: TGCGCCAGCAGCCCCCAGGGGGAGAATGAAAAACTGTTTTTT.

CDR3 DNA sequence: TGTGCCAGCTCACCCCAGGGGAGTAGAGAGACCCAGTACTTC. It codes for CASSPQGSRETQYF. V gene TRBV18 combines with J gene TRBJ2-5; D is possibly TRBD1 (6 bases). V dropped 3 bases and J dropped 4 bases, with 12 bases sitting between them. CDR1 is KGHSH and CDR2 is LQKENI in the germline V gene. The CDR3 is made up of 14 amino acids.

This clone has a handful of counts. The chain uses TRBV9 and TRBJ2-1; a possible D gene is TRBD1 (5 bases). This CDR3 is built from 18 residues. V was clipped by 2 bases and J by 0 bases, with 18 bases between them. CDR1 SGDLS and CDR2 YYNGEE come from the germline V gene. As DNA, the CDR3 is TGTGCCAGCAGCGTCCTCGCAACAGGTCCATTCTCCTACAATGAGCAGTTCTTC. It translates to CASSVLATGPFSYNEQFF.

This clone was seen a few times. This rearrangement joins TRBV18 to TRBJ1-1; 8 bases map to TRBD1. Germline loops: CDR1 KGHSH, CDR2 LQKENI. This CDR3 contains 15 residues. The V segment lost 4 bases and the J segment 7 bases; nucleotides outside the gene matches: 11. The CDR3 nucleotides read TGTGCCAGCTCACAAACTCGCCAGGGGGCTAGTGAAGCTTTCTTT. Protein sequence: CASSQTRQGASEAFF.

This clone has more than one count but fewer than ten. The junction and the germline gene differ at one end; a read error may be behind it. The chain combines TRBV7-7 with TRBJ2-5; D unresolved. Per the germline V gene, CDR1 is SSHAT and CDR2 is FNYEAQ (reference sequence). The CDR3 is 16 residues long. The CDR3 region is CASSLDLGPGGETQYF. The CDR3 DNA follows: TGTGCTAGCAGCTTAGACTTGGGTCCGGGTGGGGAGACCCAGTACTTC.

This clone was found a few times. This chain links TRBV7-2 with TRBJ2-7; the match to TRBD1 covers 7 bases. The CDR3 spans 14 residues. Germline CDR1 reads SGHTA; CDR2 reads FQGNSA. With V trimmed by 4 bases and J by 6 bases, 9 bases remained unmatched. The CDR3 region is CASSSQTGAFEQYF. CDR3 nucleotides: TGTGCCAGCAGCTCACAAACAGGGGCCTTCGAGCAGTACTTC.

This rearrangement joins TRBV7-8 to TRBJ2-1; D is perhaps TRBD2 (6 bases). The ends were cut back, 7 bases at V and 2 bases at J, with 12 bases in the middle. Germline V gene sequence: CDR1 SGHVS, CDR2 FQNEAQ. This CDR3 has 14 amino acids. CDR3 protein: CASITAGTYNEQFF. The CDR3 DNA reads TGTGCCAGCATAACGGCGGGGACCTACAATGAGCAGTTCTTC.